The 13 T cell receptor beta chains listed next were all sequenced from one sample in a study of shared clonotypes between healthy human individuals. The method was immunoSEQ multiplex PCR; TCRdb's version includes in-frame clones alone and lacks a portion of them. The profile shows roughly 2 million clones, about 95% of them singletons. Terminally differentiated effector memory CD45RA+ cells were excluded by CCR7 positive selection of CD45RO-negative cells. The sequencing input was naive CD8+ T cells sorted from blood. The receptors were sampled from a man between 18 and 35 years old in good health.

J is TRBJ2-5 and V is TRBV5-4, with a possible D match to TRBD2 (5 bases). The V and J ends lost 4 bases and 9 bases respectively, with 16 bases between them. The CDR3 spans 13 residues. CDR1 and CDR2 from the germline V gene are SGHNT and YYREEE (reference sequence). In DNA form, the CDR3 reads TGTGCCAGCAGCCCTAGTGGGAGTGAGGCCCAGTACTTC. This translates into CASSPSGSEAQYF.

The chain combines TRBV30 with TRBJ2-1, with D unclear. The length of the CDR3 is 16 residues. Trimming stripped 4 bases from V and 0 bases from J, with 16 bases between. In germline, CDR1 is GTSNPN, CDR2 SVGIG (reference sequence). CDR3: CAWTALDLVSYNEQFF. CDR3 nucleotide sequence: TGTGCCTGGACGGCCCTGGACCTCGTCTCCTACAATGAGCAGTTCTTC.

Notes on this clone: A read error is possible here, since a much larger clone lies one base away. The rearrangement uses TRBV30 and TRBJ2-7; 7 bases map to TRBD2. The CDR3 totals 12 residues. Germline assignment: CDR1 GTSNPN and CDR2 SVGIG (reference sequence). CDR3 DNA: TGTGCCCGGAGTAGGGAGGGCTACGAGCAGTACTTC. It codes for CARSREGYEQYF. Looking up the rest from reference TRBV30 and TRBJ2-7 gives the full variable domain: SQTIHQWPATLVQPVGSPLSLECTVEGTSNPNLYWYRQAAGRGLQLLFYSVGIGQISSEVPQNLSASRPQDRQFILSSKKLLLSDSGFYLCARSREGYEQYFGPGTRLTVT.

This chain uses TRBV19 with TRBJ2-7, with 8 positions matching TRBD2. Germline V gene lookup returns CDR1 LNHDA and CDR2 SQIVND (reference sequence). J was trimmed by 0 bases and V by 11 bases; bases with no gene match: 9. The CDR3 is 14 residues long. The CDR3 is CASGAAGGSYEQYF. CDR3 nucleotides: TGTGCCTCAGGGGCGGCGGGAGGCTCCTACGAGCAGTACTTC.

The genes are TRBV5-6 and TRBJ2-4, with 9 bases lining up with TRBD2. Germline CDR1 and CDR2: SGHDT and YYEEEE. Unmatched junction bases numbered 5, after V lost 4 bases and J lost 9 bases. CDR3 length: 13 residues. The CDR3 sequence: CASSPLRGGIQYF. The CDR3 nucleotides are TGTGCCAGCAGCCCCCTGCGGGGGGGCATTCAGTACTTC.

The chain carries TRBV25-1 and TRBJ2-7; no clear D gene. From germline, CDR1 is MGHDK and CDR2 SYGVNS. This CDR3 has 13 amino acids. With 6 bases removed from V and 3 bases from J, the gap between germline ends came to 12 bases. The CDR3 is CASRFILSYEQYF. CDR3 coding DNA: TGTGCCAGCAGATTTATACTAAGCTACGAGCAGTACTTC.

This clone occurred once. This sample includes further DNA sequences coding for the same CDR3. The V and J genes are TRBV5-1 and TRBJ2-7; 7 nucleotides agree with TRBD2. The germline gives CDR1 SGHRS, CDR2 YFSETQ. V shed 2 bases and J 2 bases; nucleotides not matched to a gene: 4. The CDR3 loop spans 14 amino acids. The CDR3 DNA reads TGCGCCAGCAGCTTAGCGGGGCAAACCTACGAGCAGTACTTC. Protein: CASSLAGQTYEQYF.

The V and J genes are TRBV13 and TRBJ1-1; no reliable D call. Trimming removed 7 bases at V and 1 base at J, with 22 bases between. Looked up from germline, CDR1 is PRHDT and CDR2 is FYEKMQ (reference sequence). The CDR3 is made up of 17 amino acids. The CDR3 loop is CASTDRPAVNPNTEAFF. The DNA of the CDR3 is TGTGCCAGCACCGATCGCCCTGCGGTCAACCCGAACACTGAAGCTTTCTTT.

This clone was detected only once. Within the sample, other DNA sequences also encode this same CDR3. The genes are TRBV6-5 and TRBJ2-5; D ambiguous. V was trimmed by 0 bases and J by 1 base, leaving 3 bases between them. From germline, CDR1 is MNHEY and CDR2 SVGAGI. The CDR3 runs 13 residues. CDR3 nucleotides: TGTGCCAGCAGTTACTCGAGCCAAGAGACCCAGTACTTC. Its translation: CASSYSSQETQYF.

This chain's CDR3 is CASSQVLAGLRDTQYF. CDR3 DNA sequence: TGTGCCAGCAGCCAGGTACTAGCGGGGCTTAGGGATACGCAGTATTTT. This sequence joins TRBV4-2 and TRBJ2-3, with 10 bases that match TRBD2. The CDR3 has 16 residues. With V trimmed by 3 bases and J by 6 bases, 9 bases remained unmatched. The germline V gene encodes CDR1 LGHNA and CDR2 YNFKEQ.

This chain uses TRBV14 with TRBJ1-2; a possible D gene is TRBD1 (5 bases). Trimming took 2 bases from V and 2 from J, leaving 24 bases between them. CDR1 and CDR2 (germline): SGHDN, FVKESK. The CDR3 is 19 residues long. In nucleotides, the CDR3 is TGTGCCAGCAGCCAATATCCCGGGACGGGGAGCAGACGAAACTATGGCTACACCTTC. This encodes CASSQYPGTGSRRNYGYTF.

In the case of this clone: At the DNA level, this CDR3 is encoded by other sequences in the same sample as well. This chain connects TRBV27 to TRBJ2-7; the match to TRBD2 covers 8 bases. Unmatched junction bases numbered 3, after V lost 3 bases and J lost 2 bases. Germline V gene data show CDR1 as MNHEY and CDR2 as SMNVEV (reference sequence). The length of the CDR3 is 14 residues. CDR3 region: CASSFSGETYEQYF. The DNA for the CDR3 is TGTGCCAGCAGTTTTAGCGGGGAGACCTACGAGCAGTACTTC.

V is TRBV25-1 and J is TRBJ1-4; D ambiguous. Germline V CDR1 and CDR2: MGHDK, SYGVNS. CDR3 size: 14 residues. V lost 4 bases and J 0 bases, leaving 6 bases between the germline ends. The CDR3 is CASSVDATNEKLFF. The CDR3 nucleotides read TGTGCCAGCAGTGTAGATGCAACTAATGAAAAACTGTTTTTT.